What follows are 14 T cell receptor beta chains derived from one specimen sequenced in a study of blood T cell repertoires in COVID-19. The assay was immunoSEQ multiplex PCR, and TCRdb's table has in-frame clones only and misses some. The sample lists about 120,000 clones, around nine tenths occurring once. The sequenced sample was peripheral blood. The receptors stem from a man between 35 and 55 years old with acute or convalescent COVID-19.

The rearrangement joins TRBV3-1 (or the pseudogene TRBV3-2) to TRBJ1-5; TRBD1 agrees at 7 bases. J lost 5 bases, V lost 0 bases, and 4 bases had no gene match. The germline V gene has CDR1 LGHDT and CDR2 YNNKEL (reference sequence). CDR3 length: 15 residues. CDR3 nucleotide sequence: TGTGCCAGCAGCCAAGATAGGCAGGGGGATCAGCCCCAGCATTTT. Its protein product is CASSQDRQGDQPQHF.

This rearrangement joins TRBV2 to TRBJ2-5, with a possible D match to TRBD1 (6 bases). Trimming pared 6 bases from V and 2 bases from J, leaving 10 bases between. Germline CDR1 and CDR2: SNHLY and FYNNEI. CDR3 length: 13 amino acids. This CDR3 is CASSSDRQETQYF. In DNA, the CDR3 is TGTGCCAGCAGCTCCGACAGGCAAGAGACCCAGTACTTC. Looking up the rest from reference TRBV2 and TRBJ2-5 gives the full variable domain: EPEVTQTPSHQVTQMGQEVILRCVPISNHLYFYWYRQILGQKVEFLVSFYNNEISEKSEIFDDQFSVERPDGSNFTLKIRSTKLEDSAMYFCASSSDRQETQYFGPGTRLLVL.

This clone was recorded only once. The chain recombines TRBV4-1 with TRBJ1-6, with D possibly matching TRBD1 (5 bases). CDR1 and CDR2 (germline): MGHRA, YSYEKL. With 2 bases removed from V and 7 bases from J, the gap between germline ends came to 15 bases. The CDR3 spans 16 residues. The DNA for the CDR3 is TGCGCCAGCAGCCAAAATATGGGACTCCGAAATTCACCCCTCCACTTT. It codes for CASSQNMGLRNSPLHF.

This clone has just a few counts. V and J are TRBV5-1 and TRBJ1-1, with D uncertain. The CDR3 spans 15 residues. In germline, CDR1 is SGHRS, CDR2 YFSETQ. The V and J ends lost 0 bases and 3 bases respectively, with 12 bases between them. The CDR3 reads CASSLDSRGYTEAFF. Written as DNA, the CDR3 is TGCGCCAGCAGCTTGGATTCGCGGGGATACACTGAAGCTTTCTTT.

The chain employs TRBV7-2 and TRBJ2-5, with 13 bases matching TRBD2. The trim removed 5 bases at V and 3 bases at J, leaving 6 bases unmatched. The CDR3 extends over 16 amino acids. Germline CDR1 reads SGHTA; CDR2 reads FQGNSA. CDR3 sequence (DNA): TGTGCCAGCAGCAACCCCGGGACTAGCGGGAAAGAGACCCAGTACTTC. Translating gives CASSNPGTSGKETQYF.

The CDR3 region has the DNA TGTGCCAGCAGTTACTCGGACAAAGCGACGGGTGGCTACACCTTC. Translating it yields CASSYSDKATGGYTF. The chain uses TRBV6-2 or TRBV6-3 and TRBJ1-2; D possibly corresponds to TRBD1 (5 bases). Germline-derived CDR1 and CDR2 are MNHEY and SVGEGT. The length of the CDR3 is 15 residues. V lost 0 bases, J lost 7 bases, and 15 bases lay in between.

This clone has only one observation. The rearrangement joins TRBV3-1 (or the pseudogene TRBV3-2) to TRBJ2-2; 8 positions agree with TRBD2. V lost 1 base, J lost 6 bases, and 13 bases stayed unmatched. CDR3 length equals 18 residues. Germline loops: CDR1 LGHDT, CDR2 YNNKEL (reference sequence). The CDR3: CASSQGWGGGLLAGELFF. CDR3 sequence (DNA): TGTGCCAGCAGCCAAGGTTGGGGCGGGGGGCTCCTAGCCGGGGAGCTGTTTTTT.

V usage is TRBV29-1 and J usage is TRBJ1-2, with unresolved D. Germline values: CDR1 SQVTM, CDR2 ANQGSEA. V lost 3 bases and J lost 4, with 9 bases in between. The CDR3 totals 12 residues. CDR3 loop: CSVEQESYGYTF. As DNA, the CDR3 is TGCAGCGTTGAGCAGGAAAGCTATGGCTACACCTTC. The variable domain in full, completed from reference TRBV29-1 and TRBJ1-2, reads SAVISQKPSRDICQRGTSLTIQCQVDSQVTMMFWYRQQPGQSLTLIATANQGSEATYESGFVIDKFPISRPNLTFSTLTVSNMSPEDSSIYLCSVEQESYGYTFGSGTRLTVV.

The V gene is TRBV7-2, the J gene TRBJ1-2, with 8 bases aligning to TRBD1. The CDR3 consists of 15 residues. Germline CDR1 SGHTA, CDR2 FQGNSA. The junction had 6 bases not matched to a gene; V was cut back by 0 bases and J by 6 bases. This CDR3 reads CASSLAFAGGHGYTF. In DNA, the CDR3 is TGTGCCAGCAGCTTAGCGTTTGCAGGGGGCCATGGCTACACCTTC.

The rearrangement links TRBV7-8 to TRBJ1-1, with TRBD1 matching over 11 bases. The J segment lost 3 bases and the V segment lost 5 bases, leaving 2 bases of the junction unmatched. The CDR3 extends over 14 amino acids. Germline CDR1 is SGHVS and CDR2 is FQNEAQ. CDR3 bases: TGTGCCAGCAGCGTGGGACAGGGGGACACTGAAGCTTTCTTT. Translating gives CASSVGQGDTEAFF.

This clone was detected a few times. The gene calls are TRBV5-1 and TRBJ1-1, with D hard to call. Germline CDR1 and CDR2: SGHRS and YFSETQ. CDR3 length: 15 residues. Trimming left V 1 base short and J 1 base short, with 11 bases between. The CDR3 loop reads CASSLNSLSNTEAFF. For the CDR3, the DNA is TGCGCCAGCAGCTTGAACAGCTTGTCGAACACTGAAGCTTTCTTT.

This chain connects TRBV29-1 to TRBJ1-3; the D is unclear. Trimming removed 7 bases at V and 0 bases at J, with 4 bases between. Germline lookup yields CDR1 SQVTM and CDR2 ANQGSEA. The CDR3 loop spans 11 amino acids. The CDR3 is CSAGSGNTIYF. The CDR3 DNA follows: TGCAGCGCCGGCTCTGGAAACACCATATATTTT.

The CDR3 DNA reads TGTGCCAGCAGCACCCGGGACAGGGCCACTGAAGCTTTCTTT. Translating it yields CASSTRDRATEAFF. The chain links TRBV11-2 to TRBJ1-1, with 9 bases fitting TRBD1. Germline CDR1 is SGHAT and CDR2 is FQNNGV. J gave up 4 bases and V 5 bases, and 5 bases lay outside the gene matches. This CDR3 comprises 14 residues.

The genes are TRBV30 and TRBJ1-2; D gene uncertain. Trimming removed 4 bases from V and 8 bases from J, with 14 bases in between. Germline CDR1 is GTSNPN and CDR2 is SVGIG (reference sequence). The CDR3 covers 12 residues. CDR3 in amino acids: CAWNTGPGGYTF. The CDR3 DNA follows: TGTGCCTGGAATACCGGCCCGGGGGGCTACACCTTC.